These T cell receptor beta chains were read from a single sample in a study of cytomegalovirus exposure and HLA in healthy donors. Using immunoSEQ multiplex PCR, the repertoire was profiled, and TCRdb retains in-frame clones only, with some absent. Here the sample spans about 88,000 clones, about four fifths being singletons. Sequences were obtained from PBMCs. The origin of the receptors is a woman between 18 and 30 years old in good health and CMV-seropositive. The CDR3 runs from the conserved cysteine through the conserved F or W. D genes are given only for firm matches. Some rows mark clone size as missing; the rest say once, few, many or name a class of expanded clone.

v_call	cdr3_length	d_call	j_call	clone_size	cdr3_aa	cdr3_nt
TRBV4-1	16	-	TRBJ2-7	-	CASSQDGTRGASEQYF	TGCGCCAGCAGCCAAGATGGGACCCGGGGGGCTAGCGAGCAGTACTTC
TRBV28	14	TRBD2	TRBJ2-4	-	CASSFRGDGAIQYF	TGTGCCAGCAGTTTTCGGGGGGACGGGGCTATACAGTACTTC
TRBV5-6	14	TRBD1	TRBJ1-5	-	CASSSTGGNQPQHF	TGTGCCAGCAGCTCAACAGGGGGCAATCAGCCCCAGCATTTT
TRBV10-3	12	-	TRBJ1-2	-	CAIRELLYGYTF	TGTGCCATCAGAGAGTTACTCTATGGCTACACCTTC
TRBV7-2	17	-	TRBJ2-2	-	CASSLDGGTGITGELFF	TGTGCCAGCAGCTTAGATGGTGGAACAGGGATCACCGGGGAGCTGTTTTTT
TRBV28	13	-	TRBJ1-5	few	CASTPLSNQPQHF	TGTGCCAGCACCCCCCTAAGCAATCAGCCCCAGCATTTT
TRBV10-3	12	-	TRBJ2-1	-	CAITGVRNEQFF	TGTGCCATCACCGGGGTGCGCAATGAGCAGTTCTTC
TRBV4-1	15	TRBD1	TRBJ1-2	-	CASSQPDREEVGYTF	TGCGCCAGCAGCCAACCTGACAGGGAGGAAGTAGGCTACACCTTC
TRBV11-2	14	-	TRBJ2-7	-	CASSPRLRAYEQYF	TGTGCCAGCAGCCCCCGCTTGCGGGCCTACGAGCAGTACTTC
TRBV11-2	15	-	TRBJ2-7	once	CASSPAPGQNYEQYF	TGTGCCAGCAGCCCAGCCCCGGGACAAAATTACGAGCAGTACTTC
TRBV28	15	-	TRBJ2-1	-	CASSFIRGAYNEQFF	TGTGCCAGCAGTTTTATCCGCGGGGCTTACAATGAGCAGTTCTTC
TRBV7-3	15	-	TRBJ1-1	-	CASSLSPSWNTEAFF	TGTGCCAGCAGCTTATCCCCAAGCTGGAACACTGAAGCTTTCTTT
TRBV2	13	TRBD2	TRBJ2-4	-	CASRAGSGGIQYF	TGTGCCAGCAGGGCGGGGAGCGGGGGCATTCAGTACTTC
TRBV5-1	15	TRBD1	TRBJ1-4	-	CASSGTGGFNEKLFF	TGCGCCAGCAGCGGTACAGGGGGCTTTAATGAAAAACTGTTTTTT
TRBV11-2	15	TRBD1	TRBJ1-6	-	CASSSLTRTGTPLHF	TGTGCCAGCAGCTCCCTTACGAGGACAGGGACACCCCTCCACTTT
TRBV19	16	TRBD2	TRBJ2-2	-	CASSWTSGGGTGELFF	TGTGCCAGTAGCTGGACTAGCGGGGGAGGGACCGGGGAGCTGTTTTTT
TRBV7-2	15	-	TRBJ2-7	-	CASTFTGGLTYEQYF	TGTGCCAGCACCTTTACGGGGGGCCTCACCTACGAGCAGTACTTC
TRBV5-1	16	TRBD1	TRBJ2-6	few	CASSLDRGSGANVLTF	TGCGCCAGCAGCTTGGACAGGGGATCTGGGGCCAACGTCCTGACTTTC
TRBV28	15	-	TRBJ2-3	-	CASSLSGHRTDTQYF	TGTGCCAGCAGTTTATCAGGTCATCGGACAGATACGCAGTATTTT
TRBV7-2	13	TRBD1	TRBJ1-2	-	CASSPGTEYGYTF	TGTGCCAGCAGCCCCGGGACAGAGTATGGCTACACCTTC
TRBV10-3	14	-	TRBJ2-2	few	CAIRRAANTGELFF	TGTGCCATCCGAAGAGCGGCGAACACCGGGGAGCTGTTTTTT
TRBV5-1	14	-	TRBJ1-4	once	CASSSGRENEKLFF	TGCGCCAGCAGCTCCGGACGGGAGAATGAAAAACTGTTTTTT
TRBV11-3	15	TRBD2	TRBJ2-1	-	CASSLDGGGYNEQFF	TGTGCCAGCAGCTTAGATGGCGGGGGCTACAATGAGCAGTTCTTC
TRBV30	14	-	TRBJ2-3	-	CAWSVLEGRDTQYF	TGTGCCTGGAGTGTACTGGAGGGGAGAGATACGCAGTATTTT
TRBV28	16	TRBD2	TRBJ2-3	-	CASSLSRGGGTDTQYF	TGTGCCAGCAGTTTATCTCGGGGGGGTGGGACAGATACGCAGTATTTT
TRBV27	16	-	TRBJ2-3	once	CASSPPIRGNTDTQYF	TGTGCCAGCAGTCCCCCTATCCGGGGAAACACAGATACGCAGTATTTT
TRBV29-1	18	TRBD1	TRBJ1-1	-	CSASTGEGGQVMNTEAFF	TGCAGCGCCTCGACAGGGGAAGGGGGCCAGGTCATGAACACTGAAGCTTTCTTT
TRBV7-8	11	-	TRBJ2-3	-	CASSLRDSQYF	TGTGCCAGCAGCCTACGGGACTCACAGTATTTT
TRBV30	15	-	TRBJ1-4	-	CAWSVFLSTNEKLFF	TGTGCCTGGAGTGTATTCTTGAGTACTAATGAAAAACTGTTTTTT
TRBV5-1	15	TRBD2	TRBJ2-5	-	CASSLQRGFQETQYF	TGCGCCAGCAGCTTGCAGCGGGGTTTCCAAGAGACCCAGTACTTC
TRBV7-9	14	-	TRBJ2-6	-	CASSLATGANVLTF	TGTGCCAGCAGCTTAGCTACTGGGGCCAACGTCCTGACTTTC
TRBV19	18	TRBD2	TRBJ2-1	-	CASSSGTSGGASYNEQFF	TGTGCCAGTAGTTCCGGGACTAGCGGGGGAGCGAGCTACAATGAGCAGTTCTTC
TRBV4-2	16	-	TRBJ2-1	-	CASSQDPGRGYNEQFF	TGTGCCAGCAGCCAAGATCCAGGCCGGGGCTACAATGAGCAGTTCTTC
TRBV28	16	TRBD1	TRBJ1-1	-	CASSFIPGQINTEAFF	TGTGCCAGCAGTTTCATCCCGGGACAGATAAACACTGAAGCTTTCTTT
TRBV5-1	16	TRBD2	TRBJ2-3	-	CASSSATSGHTDTQYF	TGCGCCAGCAGCTCGGCGACTAGCGGACACACAGATACGCAGTATTTT
TRBV6-1	15	-	TRBJ1-2	few	CASSEGQYPNYGYTF	TGTGCCAGCAGTGAGGGGCAGTACCCTAACTATGGCTACACCTTC
TRBV30	14	-	TRBJ1-5	once	CAWSAGGAGQPQHF	TGTGCCTGGAGCGCGGGGGGCGCCGGTCAGCCCCAGCATTTT
TRBV9	16	-	TRBJ2-2	-	CASRKTGWDNTGELFF	TGTGCCAGCAGGAAAACAGGGTGGGACAACACCGGGGAGCTGTTTTTT
TRBV6-6	15	-	TRBJ2-7	-	CASSPGNGFSYEQYF	TGTGCCAGCAGTCCGGGGAACGGATTTTCCTACGAGCAGTACTTC
TRBV7-8	12	-	TRBJ2-7	few	CASSSRSYEQYF	TGTGCCAGCAGCTCCCGCTCCTACGAGCAGTACTTC
TRBV27	14	TRBD2	TRBJ2-3	-	CASSSAGGPDTQYF	TGTGCCAGCAGTTCAGCGGGGGGGCCGGATACGCAGTATTTT
TRBV2	12	-	TRBJ1-1	-	CASSRQDTEAFF	TGTGCCAGCAGTAGGCAGGACACTGAAGCTTTCTTT
TRBV30	12	-	TRBJ1-5	once	CAWSVLGQPQHF	TGTGCCTGGAGTGTGCTAGGCCAGCCCCAGCATTTT
TRBV5-1	13	-	TRBJ1-1	-	CASSPGMNTEAFF	TGCGCCAGCAGCCCCGGTATGAACACTGAAGCTTTCTTT
TRBV7-3	14	TRBD1	TRBJ2-1	-	CASSSPGQGNEQFF	TGTGCCAGCAGCTCGCCGGGACAGGGTAATGAGCAGTTCTTC
TRBV12-5	12	-	TRBJ2-5	-	CASGLDRETQYF	TGTGCTAGTGGTTTGGACAGGGAGACCCAGTACTTC
TRBV6-6	14	TRBD1	TRBJ1-3	-	CASRTRGYWNTIYF	TGTGCCAGCAGGACCAGGGGGTATTGGAACACCATATATTTT
TRBV27	13	-	TRBJ1-1	-	CASRQLLNTEAFF	TGTGCCAGCCGACAGTTGTTGAACACTGAAGCTTTCTTT
TRBV6-5	16	TRBD1	TRBJ2-3	-	CASSYSRTGATDTQYF	TGTGCCAGCAGTTACTCTCGGACAGGGGCGACAGATACGCAGTATTTT
TRBV5-1	16	TRBD1	TRBJ1-4	-	CASSLAETGAPEKLFF	TGCGCCAGCAGCTTAGCGGAAACAGGGGCTCCTGAAAAACTGTTTTTT
TRBV19	14	-	TRBJ1-5	-	CASSISISNQPQHF	TGTGCCAGTAGTATTAGTATTAGCAATCAGCCCCAGCATTTT
TRBV7-9	14	TRBD1	TRBJ1-5	few	CASSFETGGQPQHF	TGTGCCAGCAGCTTTGAAACAGGGGGTCAGCCCCAGCATTTT
TRBV6-5	15	TRBD2	TRBJ2-1	-	CASSSDGGAGNEQFF	TGTGCCAGCAGTTCGGACGGGGGGGCAGGCAATGAGCAGTTCTTC
TRBV13	18	TRBD2	TRBJ2-3	-	CASSDGLAGFRGTDTQYF	TGTGCCAGCAGCGATGGACTAGCGGGATTTCGCGGGACAGATACGCAGTATTTT
TRBV27	14	-	TRBJ2-4	-	CASRAGYPKNIQYF	TGTGCCAGCAGGGCAGGGTACCCCAAAAACATTCAGTACTTC
TRBV6-6	15	TRBD1	TRBJ2-3	-	CASTGQPVGTDTQYF	TGTGCCAGCACGGGACAGCCGGTAGGCACAGATACGCAGTATTTT
TRBV7-2	13	-	TRBJ2-7	-	CASSRERAYEQYF	TGTGCCAGCAGCAGAGAACGTGCCTACGAGCAGTACTTC
TRBV5-5	16	TRBD2	TRBJ2-4	-	CASSPGTSGGGPLKYF	TGTGCCAGCAGCCCTGGGACTAGCGGGGGGGGTCCCTTGAAGTACTTC
TRBV6-1	16	-	TRBJ1-3	-	CASSVHTEISGNTIYF	TGTGCCAGCAGTGTCCACACAGAGATCTCTGGAAACACCATATATTTT
TRBV4-1	15	-	TRBJ2-7	-	CASSHLLMGGSEQYF	TGCGCCAGCAGCCATCTTCTGATGGGTGGGAGCGAGCAGTACTTC